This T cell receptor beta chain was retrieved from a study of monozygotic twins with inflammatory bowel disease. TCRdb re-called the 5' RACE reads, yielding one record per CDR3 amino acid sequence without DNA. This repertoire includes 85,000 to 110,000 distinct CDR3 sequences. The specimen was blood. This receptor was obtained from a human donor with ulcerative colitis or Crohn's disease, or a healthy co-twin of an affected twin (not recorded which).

The CDR3 here is CASTSRNTEAFF. The chain links TRBV6-5 to TRBJ1-1. Germline assignment: CDR1 MNHEY and CDR2 SVGAGI. CDR3 length: 12 residues.